This T cell receptor (beta chain) was found in a study of T cells in Graves' hyperthyroidism and ophthalmopathy (dated by TCRdb to between 2018 and 2020). General notes on the study: To identify TCR V-J signatures that set the groups apart, the researchers used a discovery cohort of about a hundred patients, made up of about 44 with Graves' ophthalmopathy and 57 with stable Graves' hyperthyroidism. Prospective prediction of ophthalmopathy was tested in an independent validation cohort consisting of some 18 hyperthyroidism patients and around 16 patients who later progressed to ophthalmopathy. The 95 to 100 discovery patients were randomly divided into training and test sets at a 7:3 ratio. In addition, the study compared T-cell repertoires in thyroid tissue and in blood from six Graves' hyperthyroidism patients. After sampling, hyperthyroidism patients received methimazole starting at 30 mg daily, and ophthalmopathy patients received high-dose intravenous methylprednisolone. The paper describes TCR Vbeta CDR3 sequencing of 135 peripheral blood samples, made up of roughly 45 ophthalmopathy patients, some 80 hyperthyroidism patients and approximately 17 progressor patients. What the work shows at the level of the full study, not this receptor alone: Blood samples also contained most of the expanded thyroid clonotypes (frequency above 0.001), which suggests that blood repertoires may reflect thyroid immune responses. No statistical method was used to set the sample size in advance, and investigators knew the group allocation. In validation, the model predicted progression to ophthalmopathy a median of about 6 months before onset, with about 67% sensitivity and roughly 73% specificity. Ophthalmopathy was separated from stable hyperthyroidism by a 13 V-J signature model, with approximately 85% sensitivity and about 81% specificity obtained in cross-validation and 80%/75% obtained in testing.

V and J lose 1 base and 5 bases, and a span of 6 bases separates them. The CDR1 and CDR2 encoded by the germline V gene are SGHDN and FVKESK. The CDR3 runs 13 amino acids, cysteine and phenylalanine included. Of the read, only the CDR3 DNA is kept; its 39 bases are in frame from base 1. The study excluded patients with uncontrolled infections, other autoimmune diseases, pregnancy or lactation. Diagnoses were established on the basis of clinical symptoms, serum thyroxine and TRAb, thyroid ultrasound, and orbital computed tomography. Total RNA was extracted with Trizol reagent, and quality was checked on an Agilent 2100 Bioanalyzer. TCR beta CDR3 regions were amplified from RNA transcripts. For the first round of RT-PCR on the TCR CDR3, the HTBI primer set was used together with the Qiagen OneStep RT-PCR kit. Libraries were constructed in a second round of multiplex PCR, after which size selection and purification were carried out. The libraries were sequenced on an Illumina HiSeq2000 using paired-end 100 bp reads. The paper's processing steps were these. SOAPnuke was used to process the raw data, removing reads that contained adapters or uncalled bases, had a mean Phred below 15, or lacked an exact match to the constant primer or identifier. COPE v1.2.5 was used to merge high-quality paired reads, and clonotypes were defined as unique nucleotide sequences. MiTCR v1.1 was used to align clonotypes to the IMGT TRBV, TRBD and TRBJ reference segments. The analysis was restricted to V-J combinations with a frequency above 0.0001, which together covered about 99% of the repertoires. The TCS score was defined as F50 (clonal expansion) divided by E x V (chaos), with BLOSUM62-based TCRdist calculated between CDR3 peptides within each V-J. Welch's t-statistics and random forest reduced 514 V-J features to 13, which were used in a naive Bayes classifier (R e1071). The Morisita-Horn index was used to measure how similar the thyroid and blood repertoires were. The public reads were quality trimmed at Q25 with fastp and then assembled into clones with MiXCR by TCRdb, keeping productive beta chains. For every CDR3 protein sequence, its rows merge into one entry that carries the most common genes and DNA. TCRdb, not the original authors, processed these V and J calls. For this sample there are 480,000 or so distinct CDR3 sequences; over 45% appear just once. The top ten constitute 44% of the sample.

In the case of this clonotype: The target of this receptor is not known. No quality values exist for individual bases; no much larger clone is one base distant.

Sequences were obtained from peripheral blood or thyroid tissue (not recorded which). This sequence originates from an adult woman with Graves' disease, either hyperthyroidism or ophthalmopathy (not recorded which). The V and J genes are TRBV14 and TRBJ1-3, with an unclear D gene assignment. CDR3 loop: CASSQVFRNTIYF. The bases are TGTGCCAGCAGCCAAGTATTTAGAAACACCATATATTTT.